These 9 T cell receptor beta chains were sequenced from one sample in a study of T cell clones after liver transplantation. TCRdb's copy holds only in-frame clones and misses some; the assay was immunoSEQ multiplex PCR. The table has 55,000 to 75,000 clones, approximately 63% seen once. Material: CD4+ T cells from blood, obtained at the roughly 15-month timepoint. Every receptor here comes from a human patient who received a liver transplant. Some T cells may arise from the graft donor.

This chain uses TRBV5-1 with TRBJ1-2, with D tentatively TRBD1 (6 bases). The CDR3 contains 17 residues. Germline CDR1 reads SGHRS; CDR2 reads YFSETQ. The germline V and J ends were trimmed by 4 bases and 2 bases, with 21 bases remaining between them. CDR3 sequence reads: CASSPGRGGTRNYGYTF. CDR3 DNA sequence: TGCGCCAGCAGCCCCGGTCGGGGAGGGACACGGAACTATGGCTACACCTTC. The full variable domain, rest sourced from reference TRBV5-1 and TRBJ1-2, is KAGVTQTPRYLIKTRGQQVTLSCSPISGHRSVSWYQQTPGQGLQFLFEYFSETQRNKGNFPGRFSGRQFSNSRSEMNVSTLELGDSALYLCASSPGRGGTRNYGYTFGSGTRLTVV.

About this clone itself: At one of its ends the junction is not consistent with the germline gene, which may arise from a read error. The V call is TRBV6-5, the J call TRBJ1-5; D might be TRBD1 (5 bases). CDR3 length: 13 residues. CDR1 is MNHEY and CDR2 is SVGAGI in the germline V gene. The CDR3 reads CASSYDSNQPQHF. The CDR3 region has the DNA TGTGCCAGCAGTTACGACAGCAACCAGCCCCAGCATTTT.

This clone was recorded once. V is TRBV30 and J is TRBJ2-5, with 9 positions matching TRBD1. CDR1 and CDR2 from the germline V gene are GTSNPN and SVGIG (reference sequence). The ends lost 1 base at V and 14 bases at J; junction bases unmatched: 8. The CDR3 is made up of 12 amino acids. CDR3 in DNA: TGTGCCTGGAGTGGAACAGGGGGCTTAGAATACTTC. This sequence encodes CAWSGTGGLEYF.

J is TRBJ2-1 and V is TRBV7-8; 10 nucleotides match TRBD2. J lost 0 bases, V lost 1 base, and 12 bases had no gene match. Germline CDR1 and CDR2: SGHVS and FQNEAQ. The CDR3 is 20 residues long. Written as DNA, the CDR3 is TGTGCCAGCAGCTTAGTACGGGTAGCGGGGGGCCGGAGCTCCTACAATGAGCAGTTCTTC. Protein: CASSLVRVAGGRSSYNEQFF.

The CDR3 loop reads CASEREWNTEAFF. The CDR3 DNA is TGTGCCTCCGAGAGGGAATGGAACACTGAAGCTTTCTTT. This rearrangement joins TRBV6-5 to TRBJ1-1; D gene ambiguous. Germline-derived CDR1 and CDR2 are MNHEY and SVGAGI. This CDR3 region has 13 residues. The V gene lost 11 bases and the J gene lost 1 base, with 14 bases spanning the gap.

The chain couples TRBV30 to TRBJ1-4; D is unresolved. Germline-derived CDR1 and CDR2 are GTSNPN and SVGIG (reference sequence). This CDR3 spans 12 amino acids. V was trimmed by 1 base and J by 8 bases, leaving 8 bases between them. The DNA for the CDR3 is TGTGCCTGGAGTGGTCGAAGGGAAAAACTGTTTTTT. Its protein is CAWSGRREKLFF.

This clone turned up a few times. V and J are TRBV19 and TRBJ2-7; D perhaps matches TRBD2 (5 bases). CDR3 size: 11 residues. Trimming pared 3 bases from V and 8 bases from J, leaving 8 bases between. Germline V gene data show CDR1 as LNHDA and CDR2 as SQIVND (reference sequence). The CDR3 reads CASSIGEKQYF. CDR3 sequence (DNA): TGTGCCAGTAGTATCGGGGAGAAGCAGTACTTC.

This chain connects TRBV11-2 to TRBJ2-5; possibly TRBD2 for D (5 bases). Per germline, CDR1 SGHAT and CDR2 FQNNGV. The ends were cut back, 0 bases at V and 5 bases at J, with 13 bases in the middle. The CDR3 spans 15 residues. The CDR3 sequence: CASSLDGGFGETQYF. CDR3 DNA sequence: TGTGCCAGCAGCTTAGATGGAGGTTTCGGGGAGACCCAGTACTTC. The whole variable domain, filled in from reference TRBV11-2 and TRBJ2-5, reads EAGVAQSPRYKIIEKRQSVAFWCNPISGHATLYWYQQILGQGPKLLIQFQNNGVVDDSQLPKDRFSAERLKGVDSTLKIQPAKLEDSAVYLCASSLDGGFGETQYFGPGTRLLVL.

As to this clone: Other DNA sequences in this sample translate to the same CDR3. The CDR3: CASSPGHGLYEQYV. The CDR3 DNA follows: TGTGCCAGCAGCCCGGGGCATGGGCTATACGAGCAGTACGTC. This rearrangement joins TRBV5-6 to TRBJ2-7, with D tentatively TRBD1 or TRBD2 (5 bases each). V was trimmed by 4 bases and J by 4 bases, leaving 15 bases between them. This CDR3 is built from 14 residues. Germline V gene sequence: CDR1 SGHDT, CDR2 YYEEEE.